What follows are 27 T cell receptor beta chains derived from one specimen sequenced in a study of sequential checkpoint blockade in melanoma. The protocol was immunoSEQ multiplex PCR, while the TCRdb copy is restricted to in-frame clones and leaves out a portion. The sample records about 17,000 clones, 67% being singletons. The treatment denotes: randomized to nivolumab then ipilimumab (arm A) or the reverse (arm B). The specimen was CD8+ T cells sorted from blood (inferred from file names), collected from a patient given nivolumab and ipilimumab in sequence. The source is a human donor with melanoma.

The chain uses TRBV19 and TRBJ2-1, with a weak D call TRBD2 (5 bases). Germline-derived CDR1 and CDR2 are LNHDA and SQIVND (reference sequence). The CDR3 consists of 15 residues. Trimming shortened V by 3 bases and J by 1 base, and 10 bases separated the two germline ends. The CDR3 sequence is CASSMRPGSYNEQFF. The CDR3 DNA reads as TGTGCCAGTAGTATGCGGCCGGGGTCCTACAATGAGCAGTTCTTC.

The rearrangement joins TRBV5-6 to TRBJ1-2; D is undetermined. Trimming stripped 5 bases from V and 4 bases from J, with 15 bases between. This CDR3 contains 14 residues. Germline V gene lookup returns CDR1 SGHDT and CDR2 YYEEEE. The CDR3 DNA follows: TGTGCCAGCAGTTTTTACAGCCTACCCTATGGCTACACCTTC. Residues: CASSFYSLPYGYTF.

This clone was seen a single time. J is TRBJ2-1 and V is TRBV7-9; the D is unclear. The germline V gene encodes CDR1 SEHNR and CDR2 FQNEAQ (reference sequence). Deletions cut 1 base from V and 8 bases from J, with 12 bases between. This CDR3 is 14 amino acids long. CDR3 nucleotide sequence: TGTGCCAGCAGCTTAGTAGATGTTAACGATGAGCAGTTCTTC. This encodes CASSLVDVNDEQFF. The complete variable domain, with remaining parts taken from reference TRBV7-9 and TRBJ2-1, reads DTGVSQNPRHKITKRGQNVTFRCDPISEHNRLYWYRQTLGQGPEFLTYFQNEAQLEKSRLLSDRFSAERPKGSFSTLEIQRTEQGDSAMYLCASSLVDVNDEQFFGPGTRLTVL.

J is TRBJ2-3 and V is TRBV28; 7 bases are a match to TRBD1. V dropped 3 bases and J dropped 5; count of bases not matched to a gene: 8. The CDR3 runs to 15 residues. Germline CDR1 and CDR2: MDHEN and SYDVKM. In DNA, the CDR3 is TGTGCCAGCAGTTTTGACAGGGAGCGAGGAGATACGCAGTATTTT. Its translation is CASSFDRERGDTQYF. Drawing the rest from reference TRBV28 and TRBJ2-3, the complete variable domain is DVKVTQSSRYLVKRTGEKVFLECVQDMDHENMFWYRQDPGLGLRLIYFSYDVKMKEKGDIPEGYSVSREKKERFSLILESASTNQTSMYLCASSFDRERGDTQYFGPGTRLTVL.

This chain uses TRBV10-2 with TRBJ2-3, with 7 bases identical to TRBD2. Germline CDR1 reads WSHSY; CDR2 reads SAAADI. The CDR3 extends over 14 amino acids. The V segment lost 10 bases and the J segment 2 bases; nucleotides outside the gene matches: 9. The CDR3 bases are TGCGCCATAGGGAGCGGGGTTACCACAGATACGCAGTATTTT. Its protein product is CAIGSGVTTDTQYF.

The rearrangement joins TRBV27 to TRBJ2-7, with 9 bases fitting TRBD1. The germline CDR1 and CDR2 sequences are MNHEY and SMNVEV (reference sequence). Unmatched junction bases numbered 17, after V lost 1 base and J lost 4 bases. This CDR3 contains 19 residues. The CDR3 DNA sequence: TGTGCCAGCAGTTTATATTCTCGCCCTACAGGGGGCATCAGTTACGAGCAGTACTTC. Translating gives CASSLYSRPTGGISYEQYF.

The chain joins TRBV19 to TRBJ2-7; TRBD1 matches 7 bases. Losses at the gene ends were 3 bases for V and 6 bases for J; bases not matched to a gene: 5. Germline loops: CDR1 LNHDA, CDR2 SQIVND (reference sequence). There are 13 residues in the CDR3. CDR3 residues: CASSIRGQFEQYF. As DNA, the CDR3 is TGTGCCAGTAGTATTAGGGGACAGTTCGAGCAGTACTTC.

V usage is TRBV27 and J usage is TRBJ1-6; D is ambiguous. CDR3 length: 16 residues. With 5 bases removed from V and 2 bases from J, the gap between germline ends came to 13 bases. Germline V gene data show CDR1 as MNHEY and CDR2 as SMNVEV (reference sequence). CDR3 DNA sequence: TGTGCCAGCAGTCCACTTTTGGGCCCCTATAATTCACCCCTCCACTTT. This codes for CASSPLLGPYNSPLHF.

This chain links TRBV6-5 with TRBJ2-7; 8 bases map to TRBD1. The CDR3 length is 15 residues. Trimming took 3 bases from V and 3 from J; bases not matched to a gene: 7. CDR1 MNHEY and CDR2 SVGAGI come from the germline V gene. The CDR3 coding sequence is TGTGCCAGCAGTTATCCCGCGGGGACAGGCTACGAGCAGTACTTC. Translation gives CASSYPAGTGYEQYF.

The chain joins TRBV5-5 to TRBJ1-2, with D possibly matching TRBD1 (6 bases). V dropped 2 bases and J dropped 4 bases, with 15 bases sitting between them. Germline CDR1 SGHKS, CDR2 YYEKEE (reference sequence). The CDR3 has 15 residues. The CDR3: CASSLLEGVVYGYTF. The CDR3 DNA reads TGTGCCAGCAGCTTACTAGAGGGGGTTGTCTATGGCTACACCTTC.

This clone was observed a handful of times. The chain combines TRBV6-1 with TRBJ2-1, with TRBD2 as a possible D gene (6 bases). Trimming pared 8 bases from V and 4 bases from J, leaving 15 bases between. CDR3 size: 14 residues. Germline CDR1 is MNHNS and CDR2 is SASEGT. Here the CDR3 DNA reads TGTGCCAGCGCCCCGGGACTGGATTACAATGAGCAGTTCTTC. Its protein is CASAPGLDYNEQFF.

This clone was counted a few times. The rearrangement joins TRBV10-3 to TRBJ1-1, with a possible D match to TRBD1 (5 bases). Germline V CDR1 and CDR2: ENHRY, SYGVKD. Trimming stripped 0 bases from V and 4 bases from J, with 9 bases between. The CDR3 totals 14 residues. The CDR3 is CAISESGGTTEAFF. Here the CDR3 DNA reads TGTGCCATCAGTGAGTCGGGGGGGACCACTGAAGCTTTCTTT.

A note on this clone: Compared with germline, one end of the junction differs, possibly owing to a read error. The chain uses TRBV9 and TRBJ1-2; 7 nucleotides align to TRBD1. The CDR3 sequence is 12 residues long. The germline V gene encodes CDR1 SGDLS and CDR2 YYNGEE. This CDR3 is CVSRGANYGYTF. The CDR3 bases are TGTGTCAGCAGGGGGGCGAACTATGGCTACACCTTC. Looking up the rest from reference TRBV9 and TRBJ1-2 gives the full variable domain: DSGVTQTPKHLITATGQRVTLRCSPRSGDLSVYWYQQSLDQGLQFLIQYYNGEERAKGNILERFSAQQFPDLHSELNLSSLELGDSALYFCVSRGANYGYTFGSGTRLTVV.

The chain employs TRBV6-5 and TRBJ2-7; D is unresolved. There are 13 residues in the CDR3. V shed 0 bases and J shed 3 bases, with 6 bases lying between them. Germline V gives CDR1 MNHEY, CDR2 SVGAGI. CDR3 bases: TGTGCCAGCAGTTACTCACCTAGCTACGAGCAGTACGTC. Translated: CASSYSPSYEQYV.

This rearrangement joins TRBV9 to TRBJ2-5; tentative D call: TRBD2 (5 bases). This CDR3 contains 15 residues. The germline V and J ends were trimmed by 2 bases and 1 base, with 12 bases remaining between them. CDR1 is SGDLS and CDR2 is YYNGEE in the germline V gene. For the CDR3, the DNA is TGTGCCAGCAGCGTTGACGGAGGATCCCAAGAGACCCAGTACTTC. This codes for CASSVDGGSQETQYF.

The chain joins TRBV11-2 to TRBJ2-5; 7 nucleotides match TRBD2. The germline V gene encodes CDR1 SGHAT and CDR2 FQNNGV. V trimming: 5 bases; J trimming: 1 base; junction bases outside the gene matches: 7. The CDR3 spans 15 residues. CDR3 loop: CASSPTGGPQETQYF. For the CDR3, the DNA is TGTGCCAGCAGCCCGACGGGGGGTCCCCAAGAGACCCAGTACTTC.

V and J are TRBV6-4 and TRBJ2-7; TRBD1 agrees at 11 bases. V dropped 3 bases and J dropped 0; count of bases not matched to a gene: 7. This CDR3 has 17 residues. Germline CDR1 and CDR2: MRHNA and SNTAGT. The CDR3 DNA reads as TGTGCCAGCAGTGAGGGGGACGGACAGGGGGCCTCCTACGAGCAGTACGTC. Translated, it gives CASSEGDGQGASYEQYV.

This clone was counted a few times. This chain uses TRBV7-9 with TRBJ2-5; TRBD1 is a possible D gene (6 bases). Trimming took 10 bases from V and 3 from J, leaving 15 bases between them. The CDR3 consists of 13 residues. Germline V gene lookup returns CDR1 SEHNR and CDR2 FQNEAQ (reference sequence). The CDR3 DNA is TGTGCCATTGGCCGGACAGCCGAAGAGACCCAGTACTTC. This sequence encodes CAIGRTAEETQYF. Complete variable domain (other parts from reference TRBV7-9 and TRBJ2-5): DTGVSQNPRHKITKRGQNVTFRCDPISEHNRLYWYRQTLGQGPEFLTYFQNEAQLEKSRLLSDRFSAERPKGSFSTLEIQRTEQGDSAMYLCAIGRTAEETQYFGPGTRLLVL.

The chain carries TRBV28 and TRBJ1-2; D perhaps matches TRBD1 (5 bases). The CDR3 runs to 14 residues. V lost 3 bases to trimming and J lost 1 base, with 9 bases between them. Germline loops: CDR1 MDHEN, CDR2 SYDVKM. The CDR3 reads CASSLPGLNYGYTF. Written as DNA, the CDR3 is TGTGCCAGCAGTTTGCCGGGACTTAACTATGGCTACACCTTC.

This clone was found a few times. The chain uses TRBV14 and TRBJ1-2; 9 bases are a match to TRBD1. The V segment lost 4 bases and the J segment 3 bases; nucleotides outside the gene matches: 3. This CDR3 has 14 residues. Germline loops: CDR1 SGHDN, CDR2 FVKESK. CDR3 amino acids: CASSPQGADYGYTF. CDR3 bases: TGTGCCAGCAGCCCACAGGGGGCCGACTATGGCTACACCTTC.

This clone was found once. The V and J genes are TRBV27 and TRBJ1-2; 12 bases match TRBD1. Losses at the gene ends were 5 bases for V and 4 bases for J; bases not matched to a gene: 2. CDR3 length equals 14 residues. Germline values: CDR1 MNHEY, CDR2 SMNVEV (reference sequence). CDR3 in DNA: TGTGCCAGCAGTGGGACAGGGGGCTCCTATGGCTACACCTTC. Translating gives CASSGTGGSYGYTF.

The V call is TRBV9, the J call TRBJ1-5; D call uncertain. The germline V and J ends were trimmed by 0 bases and 4 bases, with 8 bases remaining between them. This CDR3 has 14 amino acids. CDR1 SGDLS and CDR2 YYNGEE come from the germline V gene. The CDR3 bases are TGTGCCAGCAGCGTAGCCGGCGGTAATCAGCCCCAGCATTTT. It specifies CASSVAGGNQPQHF.

This clone was found a few times. At one end the junction does not follow the germline gene, possibly because of a read error. This chain joins TRBV5-3 and TRBJ1-4, with TRBD1 matching over 10 bases. TRBV5-3 is an open reading frame whose function is uncertain. This CDR3 has 15 amino acids. CDR3: CASSLYGTGDEKLFF. DNA for the CDR3: TGTGCCAGCAGCTTGTACGGGACAGGGGATGAAAAACTGTTTTTT.

This clone was detected only a few times. This rearrangement joins TRBV6-1 to TRBJ2-1, with 11 bases matching TRBD1. The V and J ends lost 11 bases and 9 bases, in that order; junction bases with no gene match: 12. Germline-derived CDR1 and CDR2 are MNHNS and SASEGT. The CDR3 loop spans 14 amino acids. In nucleotides, the CDR3 is TGTGCCGGGGTGGGGGGACAGGGGGTCGCTGAGCAGTTCTTC. Translated: CAGVGGQGVAEQFF.

Only a few counts were recorded for this clone. V gene TRBV5-5 combines with J gene TRBJ1-6; 9 positions agree with TRBD1. CDR3 length: 17 amino acids. The germline V gene has CDR1 SGHKS and CDR2 YYEKEE (reference sequence). V lost 1 base, J lost 7 bases, and 9 bases stayed unmatched. CDR3 in amino acids: CASSLSGAGQGNSPLHF. The CDR3 nucleotides read TGTGCCAGCAGCTTGTCGGGAGCTGGACAGGGGAATTCACCCCTCCACTTT.

The CDR3 loop is CASSPRGLNTEAFF. CDR3 in DNA: TGTGCCAGCAGCCCGAGGGGGTTGAACACTGAAGCTTTCTTT. The chain links TRBV9 to TRBJ1-1; a weak D match, TRBD1 (6 bases). The CDR3 sequence is 14 residues long. Germline CDR1 and CDR2: SGDLS and YYNGEE. Trimming removed 4 bases from V and 0 bases from J, with 10 bases in between.

The chain combines TRBV13 with TRBJ2-1, with a weak D call TRBD2 (5 bases). Germline CDR1 PRHDT, CDR2 FYEKMQ (reference sequence). The V end was cut by 5 bases, the J end by 7 bases, with 9 bases between. The length of the CDR3 is 12 residues. This chain's CDR3 is CASSTRTNEQFF. CDR3 coding DNA: TGTGCCAGCAGCACCCGGACTAATGAGCAGTTCTTC.